These T cell receptor beta chains were read from a single sample in a study of PD-1 blockade in classical Hodgkin lymphoma. Only in-frame clones appear in the TCRdb table, and some are missing; sequencing was by immunoSEQ multiplex PCR. There are 110,000 or so clones in the sample; nearly 90% occur only once, and just under 20% lies in the top ten. This material consisted of peripheral blood mononuclear cells (PBMCs), taken before the second cycle of nivolumab. These receptors came from a human donor with classical Hodgkin lymphoma. The CDR3 runs from the conserved cysteine through the conserved F or W.

J gene | CDR3 length | V gene | CDR3 protein
TRBJ1-5 | 16 | TRBV19 | CASTSPARAARQPQHF
TRBJ1-3 | 12 | TRBV28 | CASSSRVHTIYF
TRBJ1-5 | 14 | TRBV6-4 | CASSDRAGLQPQHF
TRBJ2-1 | 14 | TRBV19 | CASSRTSGDNEQFF
TRBJ1-5 | 16 | TRBV19 | CASTSITGGRDQPQHF
TRBJ1-5 | 15 | TRBV19 | CASTVAGGSNQPQHF
TRBJ1-5 | 14 | TRBV10-3 | CAISDWGSNQPQHF
TRBJ2-2 | 14 | TRBV9 | CASSGGTGGYELFF
TRBJ1-5 | 15 | TRBV7-2 | CASSLARPGGQPQHF
TRBJ1-2 | 14 | TRBV7-7 | CASSLGQGVGGYTF
TRBJ2-7 | 14 | TRBV5-8 | CASSQGSLTYEQYF
TRBJ2-1 | 14 | TRBV5-4 | CASTGTPSYNEQFF
TRBJ1-4 | 15 | TRBV11-1 | CASSPEAGGGEKLFF
TRBJ2-3 | 12 | TRBV10-2 | CASSPQLGTQYF
TRBJ1-4 | 14 | TRBV4-2 | CASSHRVANEKLFF
TRBJ2-4 | 12 | TRBV27 | CASSGGKNIQYF
TRBJ2-2 | 17 | TRBV5-6 | CASSLTGGLPNTGELFF
TRBJ1-1 | 14 | TRBV2 | CASSARGAGTEAFF
TRBJ2-7 | 13 | TRBV19 | CASSIESSYEQYF
TRBJ1-3 | 15 | TRBV30 | CAWTADRRPGNTIYF
TRBJ2-1 | 14 | TRBV5-1 | CASGQSGTYNEQFF
TRBJ2-7 | 10 | TRBV20-1 | CSAGTHEQYF
TRBJ1-3 | 15 | TRBV14 | CASSQDLGYGNTIYF
TRBJ2-1 | 15 | TRBV29-1 | CSVEDRWGEHNEQFF
TRBJ2-4 | 15 | TRBV5-1 | CASSPLKREGDIQYF
TRBJ1-1 | 16 | TRBV15 | CATSRDGTVGMGEAFF
TRBJ2-7 | 14 | TRBV6-5 | CASSPRGLSYEQYF
TRBJ2-7 | 13 | TRBV7-8 | CASSYNFGYEQYF
TRBJ2-7 | 16 | TRBV18 | CASSKQAGSGTYEQYF
TRBJ2-1 | 13 | TRBV29-1 | CSVVLNTYNEQFF
TRBJ2-7 | 15 | TRBV7-6 | CASSPFPSGNGEQYF
TRBJ2-7 | 14 | TRBV18 | CASSPGTGFYEQYF
TRBJ2-3 | 17 | TRBV19 | CASSRTSGRLWTDTQYF
TRBJ2-2 | 17 | TRBV7-9 | CASSLDPQGGSPGELFF
. | 17 | TRBV27 | CASSSGLAGGPAYEQYF
TRBJ2-5 | 13 | TRBV7-6 | CASSRTGSETQYF
TRBJ1-2 | 16 | TRBV19 | CASSKAKGQAKNGYTF
TRBJ2-1 | 18 | TRBV6-1 | CASSELGGNGLYYNEQFF
TRBJ2-7 | 12 | TRBV11-2 | CASSLEGVEQYF
TRBJ2-1 | 12 | TRBV7-2 | CASSFLRHEQFF
TRBJ2-7 | 13 | TRBV11-3 | CASSLKGLYEQYF
TRBJ2-5 | 16 | TRBV6-6 | CASSRGTSGKQETQYF
TRBJ1-2 | 12 | TRBV29-1 | CSVEQGAGGYTF
TRBJ2-7 | 14 | TRBV7-9 | CASSLGASGYEQYF
TRBJ2-3 | 16 | TRBV25-1 | CASSESGLAVTDTQYF
TRBJ2-7 | 14 | TRBV27 | CASSVSLRAEGQYF
TRBJ2-2 | 14 | TRBV18 | CASAQARNTGELFF
TRBJ1-2 | 14 | TRBV6-5 | CASSRPGRGEGYTF
TRBJ2-3 | 15 | TRBV5-1 | CASSLVPFSTDTQYF
TRBJ1-2 | 14 | TRBV30 | CAWNPLGARSSYTF
TRBJ1-2 | 13 | TRBV7-9 | CASSPLEDYGYTF
TRBJ2-1 | 17 | TRBV4-3 | CASSQDPGPGRVNEQFF
. | 14 | TRBV6-1 | CASSFVDPSYEQYF
TRBJ2-5 | 13 | TRBV18 | CASSLGTKETQYF
TRBJ1-1 | 17 | TRBV30 | CAWGEFTALDLNTEAFF
TRBJ1-1 | 13 | TRBV9 | CASSPSGGTEAFF
TRBJ2-5 | 12 | TRBV6-1 | CASRRGAETQYF
TRBJ1-1 | 12 | TRBV5-4 | CASSLGWREAFF